A single sample gave rise to the 15 T cell receptor beta chains below, sequenced in a study of beta chain features in type 1 diabetes. General observations from the study: Researchers report that Type 1 diabetes patients had moderately but significantly shorter TCRB CDR3s across all four CD4+ subsets.

Antigens for these TCRs are unknown. The investigators reverse transcribed all of the isolated RNA, so they sequenced expressed TCRB transcripts. Profiling relied on immunoSEQ multiplex PCR, and the TCRdb table lists in-frame clones only, not all of them. The sample carries some 240,000 clones, roughly 17% recorded once. The sequenced sample consisted of naive CD4+ T cells from blood. The receptors were sampled from a man aged 25 to 40 with type 1 diabetes.

This chain uses TRBV7-9 with TRBJ2-2, with 9 bases aligning to TRBD1. Germline trimming cut 4 bases from V and 4 bases from J; bases unmatched to any gene: 4. This CDR3 region has 15 residues. CDR1 and CDR2 from the germline V gene are SEHNR and FQNEAQ (reference sequence). In nucleotides, the CDR3 is TGTGCCAGCAGCTCCTGGACAGGGGCCACCGGGGAGCTGTTTTTT. It codes for CASSSWTGATGELFF.

This chain uses TRBV30 with TRBJ1-5; no definite D call. V was clipped by 5 bases and J by 7 bases, with 12 bases between them. The germline gives CDR1 GTSNPN, CDR2 SVGIG (reference sequence). The CDR3 runs to 12 residues. In DNA, the CDR3 is TGTGCCTGGGGCGTGGGTGGACAGCCCCAGCATTTT. Its translation: CAWGVGGQPQHF.

The gene calls are TRBV27 and TRBJ2-3; D not certain. CDR1 is MNHEY, CDR2 SMNVEV, per germline (reference sequence). CDR3 size: 12 residues. V lost 6 bases to trimming and J lost 2 bases, with 6 bases between them. The CDR3 DNA is TGTGCCAGCAGCTCTACCACAGATACGCAGTATTTT. Translated, it gives CASSSTTDTQYF.

The chain uses TRBV7-9 and TRBJ2-5, with 7 bases lining up with TRBD2. The CDR3 has 12 amino acids. CDR1 is SEHNR and CDR2 is FQNEAQ in the germline V gene (reference sequence). V lost 6 bases to trimming and J lost 6 bases; unmatched junction nucleotides: 4. DNA for the CDR3: TGTGCCAGCAGGAACGGGAGGAAGACCCAGTACTTC. Translated, it gives CASRNGRKTQYF.

This clone appeared a few times. The J gene is TRBJ2-3, the V gene TRBV11-2; D gene unclear. Looked up from germline, CDR1 is SGHAT and CDR2 is FQNNGV. This CDR3 comprises 15 residues. V gave up 2 bases and J gave up 0 bases, with 9 bases separating them. The CDR3 bases are TGTGCCAGCAGCTTAAAACAGACCAGCACAGATACGCAGTATTTT. Translating it yields CASSLKQTSTDTQYF.

This clone appeared a few times. CDR3 sequence (DNA): TGTGCCAGCAAGAGGGCCGGGGAGCTGTTTTTT. It codes for CASKRAGELFF. The genes are TRBV25-1 and TRBJ2-2, with D tentatively TRBD2 (5 bases). Germline V gene sequence: CDR1 MGHDK, CDR2 SYGVNS. The CDR3 covers 11 residues. V was cut by 7 bases and J by 6 bases, with 6 bases left in between.

CDR3 region: CASSQPGLNTGELFF. CDR3 DNA: TGTGCCAGCAGCCAACCGGGACTAAACACCGGGGAGCTGTTTTTT. The gene calls are TRBV4-2 and TRBJ2-2; 7 nucleotides agree with TRBD2. CDR1 LGHNA and CDR2 YNFKEQ come from the germline V gene. Germline trimming cut 2 bases from V and 2 bases from J; bases unmatched to any gene: 2. The CDR3 spans 15 residues.

The table lists this clone with a few counts. This chain links TRBV7-9 with TRBJ2-1, with 10 nucleotides matching TRBD2. Germline CDR1 reads SEHNR; CDR2 reads FQNEAQ (reference sequence). The ends lost 5 bases at V and 5 bases at J; junction bases unmatched: 6. This CDR3 has 15 amino acids. The CDR3 protein is CASSPTGTSDNEQFF. The CDR3 nucleotides are TGTGCCAGCAGCCCTACCGGGACTAGCGACAATGAGCAGTTCTTC.

This clone was seen more than once but under ten times. CDR3 sequence reads: CASSLYNTGYGNTIYF. CDR3 nucleotides: TGTGCCAGCAGCTTGTATAATACAGGCTATGGAAACACCATATATTTT. The chain links TRBV7-2 to TRBJ1-3, with D maybe TRBD1 (5 bases). There are 16 residues in the CDR3. Germline CDR1 reads SGHTA; CDR2 reads FQGNSA. Trimming took off 3 bases at V and 3 bases at J, with 15 bases between the two ends.

The J gene is TRBJ1-5, the V gene TRBV7-9; D is unclear. The germline V and J ends were trimmed by 5 bases and 6 bases, with 8 bases remaining between them. Germline CDR1 is SEHNR and CDR2 is FQNEAQ (reference sequence). The CDR3 totals 12 residues. The CDR3 DNA sequence: TGTGCCAGCAGCGGTGTAGGTCAGCCCCAGCATTTT. It yields the protein CASSGVGQPQHF.

The chain uses TRBV9 and TRBJ2-5; weak D call: TRBD1 (5 bases). The CDR3 consists of 17 residues. Trimming cost V 0 bases and J 4 bases, with 19 bases left between them. CDR1 and CDR2 from the germline V gene are SGDLS and YYNGEE. In nucleotides, the CDR3 is TGTGCCAGCAGCGTAGGCCACGGCAGGGCTTCGTCAGAGACCCAGTACTTC. It translates to CASSVGHGRASSETQYF.

The CDR3 spells CASRTPSTADFKQYF. The CDR3 bases are TGTGCAAGTCGCACACCTAGTACGGCAGACTTCAAGCAGTACTTC. This chain joins TRBV12-2 and TRBJ2-7; no check of the table's D call, TRBD2, against the DNA was made. TRBV12-2 is a listed pseudogene. The CDR3 contains 15 residues.

There are a few counts of this clone. This rearrangement joins TRBV13 to TRBJ2-1; perhaps TRBD1 as D (6 bases). Trimming took 5 bases from V and 4 from J, leaving 15 bases between them. CDR1 PRHDT and CDR2 FYEKMQ come from the germline V gene (reference sequence). The CDR3 covers 15 residues. The DNA for the CDR3 is TGTGCCAGCAGCCAGGGGAGACTTACATACAATGAGCAGTTCTTC. Its translation is CASSQGRLTYNEQFF.

Remarks on this clone: Germline and junction disagree at one end, which may indicate a read error. V usage is TRBV25-1 and J usage is TRBJ2-1; D gene ambiguous. Germline CDR1 is MGHDK and CDR2 is SYGVNS. This CDR3 has 12 residues. This CDR3 reads CASSDGRATDLF. As DNA, the CDR3 is TGTGCCAGCAGTGATGGTCGGGCCACGGACCTCTTC.

This clone came up a few times. The chain employs TRBV4-1 and TRBJ2-3; D is unclear. Trimming cost V 1 base and J 0 bases, with 11 bases left between them. Germline V gene lookup returns CDR1 MGHRA and CDR2 YSYEKL. The CDR3 covers 16 residues. DNA of the CDR3: TGCGCCAGCAGCCAAGTCGCGGCTTTAAGCACAGATACGCAGTATTTT. Its translation is CASSQVAALSTDTQYF.